This T cell receptor (beta chain) was sequenced in a study of cytomegalovirus exposure and HLA in healthy donors. Regarding the study as a whole: In a later analysis, productive TCRs from donors in an Asian-associated ancestry cluster reportedly carried fewer N-insertions than the cohort mean.

Of note for this clone: As yet, its antigen is unknown.

CDR3 length equals 15 residues. V was clipped by 2 bases and J by 0 bases, with 10 bases between them. Germline CDR1 and CDR2: MNHEY and SVGAGI. Primers included in the PCR were 60 Vbeta and 13 Jbeta primers. The protocol was immunoSEQ multiplex PCR, while the TCRdb copy is restricted to in-frame clones and leaves out a portion. Among about 110,000 clones listed, about 60% were seen once. This TCR derives from a woman in her twenties or thirties in good health and CMV-seronegative. The chain combines TRBV6-5 with TRBJ1-1; D gene ambiguous. The sample taken for sequencing was PBMCs. CDR3 nucleotides: TGTGCCAGCAGTTACGATAGCGGGATGAACACTGAAGCTTTCTTT. Residues: CASSYDSGMNTEAFF.